This TCR delta chain was obtained from a study of gamma-delta T cells after stem cell transplantation. TCRdb reprocessed the RT-PCR reads through CATT. The table lists some 2,600 delta-chain clones, 18% of them singletons. For this clone: Compared with germline, one end of the junction differs, possibly owing to a read error.

This CDR3 region has 20 residues. CDR1 is TSWWSYY, CDR2 QGS, per germline. The sequence was collected from a human donor. It is not recorded whose cells these are; they may come from a transplant donor. The rearrangement uses TRDV1 and TRDJ1; TRDD3 is a possible D gene (5 bases). The J gene, left out of TCRdb, was set here by checking the DNA against germline. Sequenced material: gamma-delta T cells. The CDR3 coding sequence is TGTGCTATTGGGCCGGAACCTCTTACAACTGTGGGATTGAACACCGATAAACTCATCTTT. It translates to CAIGPEPLTTVGLNTDKLIF.